Shown below are 24 T cell receptor beta chains from a single sample sequenced in a study of T cell repertoires in cytomegalovirus infection. Their cognate antigens are unknown. TCRdb passed the reads through MiXCR, listing each CDR3 protein once. The table shows about 570,000 distinct CDR3 sequences, with almost 40% occurring only once. Material: cultured PBMCs, obtained from culture after CMV antigen stimulation. These receptors originate from a human donor in good health (CMV status not recorded). Some clones in this sample may be carry-over from other donors' samples.

This clonotype was found a few times. The chain is built from TRBV12-3 or TRBV12-4 and TRBJ2-5; perhaps D is TRBD1 or TRBD2 (5 bases each). CDR3 length: 15 amino acids. V was pared by 5 bases and J by 5 bases, with 18 bases between. CDR3 bases: TGTGCCAGCAGTGCGGTTGGGGCGGGTAGTGAGACCCAGTACTTC. It translates to CASSAVGAGSETQYF.

The J gene is TRBJ2-7, the V gene TRBV6-2 or TRBV6-3; D is ambiguous. Trimming left V 5 bases short and J 2 bases short, with 19 bases between. The CDR3 is 16 residues long. Germline V gene lookup returns CDR1 MNHEY and CDR2 SVGEGT. DNA of the CDR3: TGTGCCAGCAGTGGCCTAAACACAAGATCTACCTACGAGCAGTACTTC. It specifies CASSGLNTRSTYEQYF.

The V gene is TRBV4-3, the J gene TRBJ2-7; 7 bases are shared with TRBD1. V shed 5 bases and J 1 base; nucleotides not matched to a gene: 5. The germline V gene encodes CDR1 LGHNA and CDR2 YSLEER. The CDR3 contains 14 residues. The CDR3 region is CASSEPGQSYEQYF. CDR3 nucleotide sequence: TGCGCCAGCAGCGAGCCGGGACAGTCCTACGAGCAGTACTTC.

The chain joins TRBV20-1 to TRBJ2-1, with 7 bases matching TRBD2. The trim removed 6 bases at V and 8 bases at J, leaving 13 bases unmatched. The germline CDR1 and CDR2 sequences are DFQATT and SNEGSKA (reference sequence). The CDR3 is made up of 14 amino acids. The CDR3 is CSAPLPSGTYEQFF. CDR3 nucleotides: TGCAGTGCCCCGCTACCCAGCGGGACGTATGAGCAGTTCTTC.

The chain has TRBV19 and TRBJ2-5, with 8 positions matching TRBD1. The CDR3 consists of 15 residues. Germline V gives CDR1 LNHDA, CDR2 SQIVND (reference sequence). The V gene end was trimmed by 3 bases and the J gene end by 6 bases; junction bases not matched to a gene: 9. The CDR3 spells CASSISGGSGQTQYF. The CDR3 region has the DNA TGTGCCAGTAGTATTTCAGGGGGCAGCGGTCAGACCCAGTACTTC.

This rearrangement joins TRBV19 to TRBJ1-5; possibly TRBD1 for D (5 bases). V gave up 4 bases and J gave up 6 bases, with 16 bases separating them. The CDR3 is 15 residues long. From germline, CDR1 is LNHDA and CDR2 SQIVND (reference sequence). In DNA form, the CDR3 reads TGTGCCAGTAGTACCGGACGGTCAGGGCGTCAGCCCCAGCATTTT. It codes for CASSTGRSGRQPQHF.

This clonotype was counted many times. The chain carries TRBV7-2 and TRBJ1-2; no definite D call. V lost 3 bases and J 5 bases, leaving 7 bases between the germline ends. The CDR3 loop spans 12 amino acids. Germline V CDR1 and CDR2: SGHTA, FQGNSA. CDR3 coding DNA: TGTGCCAGCAGCTTTCAGAGTTATGGCTACACCTTC. Its translation is CASSFQSYGYTF.

The rearrangement uses TRBV5-5 and TRBJ1-6; tentative D call: TRBD1 (5 bases). Germline V lookup: CDR1 SGHKS, CDR2 YYEKEE (reference sequence). V lost 4 bases and J 10 bases, leaving 18 bases between the germline ends. The CDR3 consists of 15 residues. DNA of the CDR3: TGTGCCAGCAGCCCGGTAGGGACGTGGGAATCACCCCTCCACTTT. It yields the protein CASSPVGTWESPLHF.

The genes are TRBV6-2 or TRBV6-3 and TRBJ1-1; 9 bases fit TRBD1. The CDR3 is 18 residues long. Per the germline V gene, CDR1 is MNHEY and CDR2 is SVGEGT. After removal of 2 bases from V and 3 bases from J, the junction contained 13 bases not matched to a gene. The CDR3 DNA is TGTGCCAGCAGTTACACCACGGACAGGGGCCGGGTGGACACTGAAGCTTTCTTT. It codes for CASSYTTDRGRVDTEAFF.

This chain uses TRBV15 with TRBJ2-5; D is unclear. CDR3 length: 12 residues. V lost 3 bases, J lost 5 bases, and 7 bases lay in between. The germline V gene has CDR1 LNHNV and CDR2 YYDKDF (reference sequence). CDR3 nucleotides: TGTGCCACCAGCAGCCCCCTTGAGACCCAGTACTTC. Residues: CATSSPLETQYF.

This clonotype was found many times. This sequence joins TRBV7-8 and TRBJ1-1; 10 bases are shared with TRBD1. Germline V gives CDR1 SGHVS, CDR2 FQNEAQ. This CDR3 contains 18 residues. Trimming took 5 bases from V and 6 from J; bases not matched to a gene: 18. The CDR3 nucleotides read TGTGCCAGCAGCCTGTTTCCGGGACAGGGGACCGCAGGGGCTGAAGCTTTCTTT. Its translation: CASSLFPGQGTAGAEAFF.

This clonotype has a handful of counts. The V call is TRBV19, the J call TRBJ2-1; 7 bases match TRBD2. With V trimmed by 11 bases and J by 0 bases, 10 bases remained unmatched. The CDR3 runs to 15 residues. Germline-derived CDR1 and CDR2 are LNHDA and SQIVND (reference sequence). The CDR3 is CAVKPAGSSYNEQFF. For the CDR3, the DNA is TGTGCCGTAAAACCAGCGGGAAGCTCCTACAATGAGCAGTTCTTC.

The CDR3 sequence is CASSLVYWGNMEAFF. The CDR3 coding sequence is TGTGCCAGCAGCTTAGTCTATTGGGGAAACATGGAAGCTTTCTTT. The gene calls are TRBV7-2 and TRBJ1-1; D not resolved. Trimming took off 1 base at V and 8 bases at J, with 17 bases between the two ends. This CDR3 spans 15 amino acids. The germline V gene has CDR1 SGHTA and CDR2 FQGNSA.

This clonotype appeared many times. The chain employs TRBV7-2 and TRBJ2-3; the D gene is possibly TRBD2 (6 bases). Trimming shortened V by 2 bases and J by 2 bases, and 11 bases separated the two germline ends. The CDR3 sequence is 15 residues long. The germline gives CDR1 SGHTA, CDR2 FQGNSA. Here the CDR3 reads CASSLNSGHTDTQYF. CDR3 in DNA: TGTGCCAGCAGCTTAAACAGCGGGCACACAGATACGCAGTATTTT.

This sequence joins TRBV2 and TRBJ1-4; D is unclear. The CDR3 totals 13 residues. V was clipped by 6 bases and J by 4 bases, with 9 bases between them. Germline V lookup: CDR1 SNHLY, CDR2 FYNNEI. DNA of the CDR3: TGTGCCAGCAGGGCTGAAAATAATGAAAAACTGTTTTTT. This encodes CASRAENNEKLFF.

This clonotype was observed a few times. The V call is TRBV7-2, the J call TRBJ1-2, with D tentatively TRBD1 (5 bases). Germline loops: CDR1 SGHTA, CDR2 FQGNSA. V was pared by 1 base and J by 5 bases, with 23 bases between. The CDR3 is 18 residues long. CDR3 amino acids: CASSLVMSAGEGRYGYTF. The CDR3 bases are TGTGCCAGCAGCTTAGTTATGAGCGCGGGGGAAGGGCGATATGGCTACACCTTC.

This clonotype was counted once. This sequence joins TRBV7-6 and TRBJ2-3; D is unclear. V was cut by 5 bases and J by 2 bases, with 11 bases left in between. CDR1 SGHVS and CDR2 FNYEAQ come from the germline V gene. The CDR3 length is 14 residues. Written as DNA, the CDR3 is TGTGCCAGCAGCCACAGCGCTCCCACAGATACGCAGTATTTT. Residues: CASSHSAPTDTQYF.

The V call is TRBV28, the J call TRBJ2-1, with D uncertain. Trimming cost V 7 bases and J 3 bases, with 13 bases left between them. CDR1 and CDR2 from the germline V gene are MDHEN and SYDVKM. The CDR3 consists of 14 residues. The CDR3 DNA reads TGTGCCAGCATGGTTGGACCCAACTACAATGAGCAGTTCTTC. Its protein is CASMVGPNYNEQFF.

The genes are TRBV29-1 and TRBJ2-7; D perhaps matches TRBD1 (6 bases). The CDR3 sequence is 13 residues long. Germline CDR1 and CDR2: SQVTM and ANQGSEA. Between the trimmed V and J ends, which lost 5 bases and 6 bases, there was a span of 17 bases. The DNA for the CDR3 is TGCAGCGTTTCCCTAGACAGGCCCTCCGAGCAGTACTTC. The encoded protein is CSVSLDRPSEQYF.

The J gene is TRBJ1-2, the V gene TRBV28; D may be TRBD1 (5 bases). The CDR3 runs to 13 residues. With 6 bases removed from V and 3 bases from J, the gap between germline ends came to 11 bases. CDR1 is MDHEN, CDR2 SYDVKM, per germline. As DNA, the CDR3 is TGTGCCAGCAGCCTGGGGGTCCACTATGGCTACACCTTC. Protein sequence: CASSLGVHYGYTF.

The sample holds a few counts of this clonotype. The rearrangement links TRBV7-2 to TRBJ2-5; tentative D call: TRBD1 (6 bases). The CDR3 totals 15 residues. V was trimmed by 2 bases and J by 5 bases, leaving 15 bases between them. Germline assignment: CDR1 SGHTA and CDR2 FQGNSA. In DNA, the CDR3 is TGTGCCAGCAGCTTACCTGCAGGGGTTCGGGAGACCCAGTACTTC. This sequence encodes CASSLPAGVRETQYF.

This clonotype occurred a few times. The CDR3 nucleotides read TGTGCCAGCAGTTTGCGGGTCCATAACGAGCAGTTCTTC. Amino acids: CASSLRVHNEQFF. The chain combines TRBV27 with TRBJ2-1; the D gene is possibly TRBD2 (5 bases). The CDR3 length is 13 residues. V was trimmed by 3 bases and J by 10 bases, leaving 13 bases between them. CDR1 is MNHEY and CDR2 is SMNVEV in the germline V gene (reference sequence).

The chain employs TRBV4-2 and TRBJ1-4; D is unclear. The CDR3 totals 17 residues. The germline CDR1 and CDR2 sequences are LGHNA and YNFKEQ. V was cut by 5 bases and J by 7 bases, with 23 bases left in between. The CDR3 region has the DNA TGTGCCAGCAGCTCAACCCCCGGCCTCCCCCCCGGTGAAAAACTGTTTTTT. Residues: CASSSTPGLPPGEKLFF.

The chain combines TRBV4-3 with TRBJ2-1; 12 bases match TRBD2. The V gene end was trimmed by 4 bases and the J gene end by 8 bases; junction bases not matched to a gene: 6. CDR1 is LGHNA and CDR2 is YSLEER in the germline V gene. The CDR3 sequence is 15 residues long. CDR3 amino acids: CASSLRLAGAHEQFF. The CDR3 DNA reads as TGCGCCAGCAGCCTCCGACTAGCGGGAGCCCATGAGCAGTTCTTC.